This T cell receptor beta chain was found in a study of Tregs in tolerant kidney transplant recipients. Assay used: immunoSEQ multiplex PCR; TCRdb lists only in-frame clones, some missing. The data hold roughly 64,000 clones, with 70% to 90% observed a single time. There are a few counts of this clone. The antigen remains undetermined. Germline is not matched at one junction end, which may reflect a read error. Other nucleotide sequences in the sample specify the same CDR3. Germline V gene sequence: CDR1 ENHRY, CDR2 SYGVKD. This CDR3 comprises 14 residues. General study results and limits: Tolerant patients' donor-specific Tregs expanded beyond overall Tregs, suggesting antigen-driven growth.

The nonmyeloablative bone marrow transplants came from related graft donors, with transient mixed chimerism. The receptor was derived from a human patient who received a combined kidney and bone marrow transplant. Some of the T cells might come from the graft donor. The material sequenced was CD4+ T cells from blood (PBMCs), taken 6 months after the transplant. The chain employs TRBV10-3 and TRBJ1-6; D is undetermined. CDR3 protein: CAIAPGDLNSPLHF. CDR3 DNA sequence: TGTGCCATCGCTCCCGGGGATCTTAATTCCCCCCTCCACTTT.